This T cell receptor beta chain was sequenced during a study of human T cells and chemical hapten exposure. Study-level results: Sensitization with DPC brought no change to TCRs above 1 in 1000 in frequency.

V was cut by 5 bases and J by 0 bases, with 24 bases left in between. This CDR3 is 20 amino acids long. Germline CDR1 SGHRS, CDR2 YFSETQ. The study extracted total RNA from unfractionated whole blood. Note on this clonotype: Its antigen is currently unknown.

Individual cDNA molecules each carried unique molecular identifiers attached by the library. Per the study methods: Counts of TCRs in each sample centred on a median of approximately 100,000 and extended from approximately 21,000 to 630,000. TCRdb redid the calling of the 5' RACE reads with MiXCR, one entry per CDR3 protein. These V and J calls rely on TCRdb rather than the paper's analysis. Counted here are tens of thousands of distinct CDR3 sequences, approximately 7.7% occurring once; the ten biggest clones make up about 2.2%. The clonotype originates from a male donor in good health. This rearrangement joins TRBV5-1 to TRBJ1-6; tentative D call: TRBD1 (6 bases). The CDR3 loop is CASRRNRKDGGSSYNSPLHF. CDR3 coding DNA: TGCGCCAGCAGGAGGAATCGCAAAGACGGGGGCAGCTCCTATAATTCACCCCTCCACTTT.